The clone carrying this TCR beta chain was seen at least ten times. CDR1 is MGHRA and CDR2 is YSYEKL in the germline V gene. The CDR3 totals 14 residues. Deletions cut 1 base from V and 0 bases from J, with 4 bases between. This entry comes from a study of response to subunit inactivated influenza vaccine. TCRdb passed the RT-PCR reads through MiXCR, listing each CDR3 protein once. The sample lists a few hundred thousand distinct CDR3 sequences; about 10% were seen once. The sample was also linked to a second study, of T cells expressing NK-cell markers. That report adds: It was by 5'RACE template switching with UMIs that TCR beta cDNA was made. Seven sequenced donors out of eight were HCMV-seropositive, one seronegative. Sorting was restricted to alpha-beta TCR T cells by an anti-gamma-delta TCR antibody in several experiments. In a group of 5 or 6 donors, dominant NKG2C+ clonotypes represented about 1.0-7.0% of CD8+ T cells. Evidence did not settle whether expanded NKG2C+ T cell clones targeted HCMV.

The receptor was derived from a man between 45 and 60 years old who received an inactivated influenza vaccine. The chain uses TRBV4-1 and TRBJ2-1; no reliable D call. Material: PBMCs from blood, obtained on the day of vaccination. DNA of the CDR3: TGCGCCAGCAGCCAAGGGGTCTCCTACAATGAGCAGTTCTTC. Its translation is CASSQGVSYNEQFF.